This T cell receptor beta chain is drawn from a study of T cell responses to AZD1222 COVID-19 vaccine. Germline lookup yields CDR1 MNHEY and CDR2 SVGEGT. The V and J ends lost 0 bases and 0 bases respectively, with 3 bases between them. The CDR3 contains 14 residues. Using immunoSEQ multiplex PCR, the repertoire was profiled, and TCRdb retains in-frame clones only, with some absent. The table shows 80,000 to 130,000 clones, with around 87% occurring only once. The chain joins TRBV6-2 or TRBV6-3 to TRBJ1-5; D unclear. This specimen was peripheral blood, taken on day 0 of AZD1222 vaccination. The source of this sequence is an adult in good health. CDR3 bases: TGTGCCAGCAGTTACTCGTTTAGCAATCAGCCCCAGCATTTT. Its protein product is CASSYSFSNQPQHF.